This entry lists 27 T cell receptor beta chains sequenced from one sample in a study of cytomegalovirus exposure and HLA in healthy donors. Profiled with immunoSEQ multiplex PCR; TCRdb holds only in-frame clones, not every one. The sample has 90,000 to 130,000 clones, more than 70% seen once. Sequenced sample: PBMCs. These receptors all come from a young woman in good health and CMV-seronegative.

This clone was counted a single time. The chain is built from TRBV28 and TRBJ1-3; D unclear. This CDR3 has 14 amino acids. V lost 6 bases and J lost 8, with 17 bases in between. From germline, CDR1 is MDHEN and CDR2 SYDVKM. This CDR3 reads CASSPLSRQDTIYF. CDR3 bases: TGTGCCAGCAGCCCCTTATCTCGACAAGACACCATATATTTT.

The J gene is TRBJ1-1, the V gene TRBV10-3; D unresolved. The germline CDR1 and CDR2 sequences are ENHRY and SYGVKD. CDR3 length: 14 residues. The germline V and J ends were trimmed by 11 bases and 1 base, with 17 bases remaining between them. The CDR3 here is CASSGVSGNTEAFF. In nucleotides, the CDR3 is TGTGCCTCTAGCGGAGTATCGGGGAACACTGAAGCTTTCTTT.

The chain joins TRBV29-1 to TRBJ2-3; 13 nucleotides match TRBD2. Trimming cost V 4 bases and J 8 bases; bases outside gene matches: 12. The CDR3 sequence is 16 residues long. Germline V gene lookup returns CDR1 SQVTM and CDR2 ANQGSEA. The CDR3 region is CSVVIGTSGAQGTQYF. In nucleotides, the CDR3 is TGCAGCGTTGTGATCGGGACTAGCGGGGCTCAGGGTACGCAGTATTTT.

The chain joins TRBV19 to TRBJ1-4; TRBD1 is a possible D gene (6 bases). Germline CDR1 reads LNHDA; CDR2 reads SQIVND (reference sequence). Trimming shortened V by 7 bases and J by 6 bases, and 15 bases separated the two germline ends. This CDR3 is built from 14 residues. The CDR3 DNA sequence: TGTGCCAGTACGGTCAGGGGATCGGATGAAAAACTGTTTTTT. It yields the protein CASTVRGSDEKLFF.

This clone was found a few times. CDR3 sequence reads: CATSGVSSGANVLTF. CDR3 nucleotides: TGTGCCACCTCCGGGGTGAGCTCTGGGGCCAACGTCCTGACTTTC. This rearrangement joins TRBV15 to TRBJ2-6; weak D call: TRBD2 (5 bases). The CDR3 consists of 15 residues. CDR1 and CDR2 (germline): LNHNV, YYDKDF (reference sequence). V lost 8 bases, J lost 0 bases, and 11 bases lay in between.

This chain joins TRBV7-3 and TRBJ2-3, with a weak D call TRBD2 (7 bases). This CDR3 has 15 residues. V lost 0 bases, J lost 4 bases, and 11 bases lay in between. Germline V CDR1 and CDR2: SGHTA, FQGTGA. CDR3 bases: TGTGCCAGCAGCTTAACTGGGGGGGGCCCAGATACGCAGTATTTT. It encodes CASSLTGGGPDTQYF.

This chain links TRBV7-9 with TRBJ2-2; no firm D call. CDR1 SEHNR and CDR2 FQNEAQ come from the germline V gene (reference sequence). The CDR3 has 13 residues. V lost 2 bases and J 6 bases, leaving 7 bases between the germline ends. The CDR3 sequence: CASSLPGSGELFF. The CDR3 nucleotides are TGTGCCAGCAGCTTACCGGGTTCCGGGGAGCTGTTTTTT.

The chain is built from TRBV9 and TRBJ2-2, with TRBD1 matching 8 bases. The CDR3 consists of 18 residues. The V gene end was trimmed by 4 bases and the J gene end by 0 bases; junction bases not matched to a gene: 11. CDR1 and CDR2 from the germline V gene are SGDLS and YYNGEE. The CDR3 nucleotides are TGTGCCAGCAGCCCCCGGACAGGGCTCACGTCGAACACCGGGGAGCTGTTTTTT. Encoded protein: CASSPRTGLTSNTGELFF.

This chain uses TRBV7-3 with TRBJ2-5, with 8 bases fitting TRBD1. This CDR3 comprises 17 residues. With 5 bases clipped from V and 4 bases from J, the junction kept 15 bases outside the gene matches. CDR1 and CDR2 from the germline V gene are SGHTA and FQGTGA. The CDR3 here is CASSATGTGGLLETQYF. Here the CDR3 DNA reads TGTGCCAGCAGCGCTACCGGGACAGGCGGACTTTTAGAGACCCAGTACTTC.

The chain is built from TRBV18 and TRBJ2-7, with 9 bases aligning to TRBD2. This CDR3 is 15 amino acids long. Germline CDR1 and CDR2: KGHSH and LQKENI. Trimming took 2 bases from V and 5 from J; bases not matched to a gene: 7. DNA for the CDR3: TGTGCCAGCTCACCAATCAGCGGGAGGACAAACGAGCAGTACTTC. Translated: CASSPISGRTNEQYF.

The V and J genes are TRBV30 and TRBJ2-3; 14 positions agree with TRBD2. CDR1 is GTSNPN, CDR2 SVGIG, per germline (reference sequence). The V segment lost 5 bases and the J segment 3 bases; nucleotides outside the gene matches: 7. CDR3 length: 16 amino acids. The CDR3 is CAWEPGTSGGTDTQYF. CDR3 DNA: TGTGCCTGGGAGCCGGGGACTAGCGGGGGTACAGATACGCAGTATTTT. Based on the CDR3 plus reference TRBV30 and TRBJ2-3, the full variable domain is SQTIHQWPATLVQPVGSPLSLECTVEGTSNPNLYWYRQAAGRGLQLLFYSVGIGQISSEVPQNLSASRPQDRQFILSSKKLLLSDSGFYLCAWEPGTSGGTDTQYFGPGTRLTVL.

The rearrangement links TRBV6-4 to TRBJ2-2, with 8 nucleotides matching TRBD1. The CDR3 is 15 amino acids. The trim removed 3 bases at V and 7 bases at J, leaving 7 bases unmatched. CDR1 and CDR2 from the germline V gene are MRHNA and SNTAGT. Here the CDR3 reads CASSEGYGQGGELFF. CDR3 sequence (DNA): TGTGCCAGCAGTGAAGGCTATGGACAGGGCGGGGAGCTGTTTTTT.

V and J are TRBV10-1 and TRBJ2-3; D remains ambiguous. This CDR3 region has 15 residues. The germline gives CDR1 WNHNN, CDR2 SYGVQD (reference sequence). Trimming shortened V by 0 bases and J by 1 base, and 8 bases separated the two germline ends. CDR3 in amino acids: CASSESSLGTDTQYF. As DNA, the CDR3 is TGCGCCAGCAGTGAGTCAAGCCTGGGCACAGATACGCAGTATTTT.

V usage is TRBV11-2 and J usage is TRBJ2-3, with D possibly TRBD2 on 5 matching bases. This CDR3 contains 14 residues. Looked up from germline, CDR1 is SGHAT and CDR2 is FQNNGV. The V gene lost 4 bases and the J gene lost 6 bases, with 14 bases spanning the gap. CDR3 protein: CASSYGGLSDTQYF. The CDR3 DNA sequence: TGTGCCAGCAGCTACGGCGGGCTCTCGGATACGCAGTATTTT.

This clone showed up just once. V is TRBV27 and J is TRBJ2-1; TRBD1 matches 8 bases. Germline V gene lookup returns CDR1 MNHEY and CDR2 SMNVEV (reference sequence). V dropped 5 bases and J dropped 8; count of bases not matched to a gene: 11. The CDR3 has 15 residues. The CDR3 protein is CASSRTGTGIYEQFF. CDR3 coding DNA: TGTGCCAGCAGTCGAACCGGGACAGGAATATATGAGCAGTTCTTC.

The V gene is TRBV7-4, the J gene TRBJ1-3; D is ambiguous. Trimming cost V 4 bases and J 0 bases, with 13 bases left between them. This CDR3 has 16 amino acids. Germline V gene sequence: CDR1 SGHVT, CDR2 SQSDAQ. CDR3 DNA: TGTGCCAGCAGCTCCTGGAACAGCCTCTCTGGAAACACCATATATTTT. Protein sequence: CASSSWNSLSGNTIYF.

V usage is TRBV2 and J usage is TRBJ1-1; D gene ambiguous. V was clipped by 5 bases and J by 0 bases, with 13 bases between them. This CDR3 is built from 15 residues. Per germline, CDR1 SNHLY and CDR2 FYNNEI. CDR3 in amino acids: CASSSQRQVNTEAFF. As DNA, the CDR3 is TGTGCCAGCAGTTCCCAGCGGCAGGTGAACACTGAAGCTTTCTTT. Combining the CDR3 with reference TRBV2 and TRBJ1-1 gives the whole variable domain EPEVTQTPSHQVTQMGQEVILRCVPISNHLYFYWYRQILGQKVEFLVSFYNNEISEKSEIFDDQFSVERPDGSNFTLKIRSTKLEDSAMYFCASSSQRQVNTEAFFGQGTRLTVV.

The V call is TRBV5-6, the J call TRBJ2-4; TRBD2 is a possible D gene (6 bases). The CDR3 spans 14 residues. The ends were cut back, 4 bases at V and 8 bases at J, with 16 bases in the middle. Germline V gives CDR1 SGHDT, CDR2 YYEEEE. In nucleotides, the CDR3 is TGTGCCAGCAGCCTCTTCGGGGGTGGATACATTCAGTACTTC. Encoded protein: CASSLFGGGYIQYF.

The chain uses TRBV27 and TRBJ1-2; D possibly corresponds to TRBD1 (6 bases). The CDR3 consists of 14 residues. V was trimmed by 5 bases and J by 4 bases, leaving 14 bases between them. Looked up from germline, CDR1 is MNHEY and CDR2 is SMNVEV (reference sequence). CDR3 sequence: CASSPRTDSYGYTF. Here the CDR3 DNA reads TGTGCCAGCAGTCCACGGACAGATTCCTATGGCTACACCTTC.

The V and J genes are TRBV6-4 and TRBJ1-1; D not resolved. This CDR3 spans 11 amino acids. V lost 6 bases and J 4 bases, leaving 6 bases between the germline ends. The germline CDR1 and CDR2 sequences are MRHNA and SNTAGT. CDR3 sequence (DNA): TGTGCCAGCAGGGAGGGCACTGAAGCTTTCTTT. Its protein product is CASREGTEAFF.

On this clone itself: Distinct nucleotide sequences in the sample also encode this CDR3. CDR3 in DNA: TGCGCCAGCAGCCAAGATCCAGGGGGGTCCTACGAGCAGTACTTC. Translating it yields CASSQDPGGSYEQYF. The chain links TRBV4-1 to TRBJ2-7; weak D call: TRBD1 (7 bases). The CDR3 sequence is 15 residues long. The ends were cut back, 0 bases at V and 1 base at J, with 10 bases in the middle. Germline CDR1 is MGHRA and CDR2 is YSYEKL.

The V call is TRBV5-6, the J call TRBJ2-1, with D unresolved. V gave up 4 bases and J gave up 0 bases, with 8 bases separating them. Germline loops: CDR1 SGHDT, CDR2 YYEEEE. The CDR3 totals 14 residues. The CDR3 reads CASSLGGSYNEQFF. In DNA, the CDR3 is TGTGCCAGCAGCCTCGGTGGCTCCTACAATGAGCAGTTCTTC. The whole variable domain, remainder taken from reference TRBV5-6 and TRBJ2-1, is DAGVTQSPTHLIKTRGQQVTLRCSPKSGHDTVSWYQQALGQGPQFIFQYYEEEERQRGNFPDRFSGHQFPNYSSELNVNALLLGDSALYLCASSLGGSYNEQFFGPGTRLTVL.

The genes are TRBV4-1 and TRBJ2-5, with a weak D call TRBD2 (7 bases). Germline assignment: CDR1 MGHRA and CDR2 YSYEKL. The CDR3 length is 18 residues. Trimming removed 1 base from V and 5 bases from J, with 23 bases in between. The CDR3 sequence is CASSQVKMPGGRAETQYF. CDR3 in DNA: TGCGCCAGCAGCCAAGTTAAAATGCCGGGGGGCCGCGCGGAGACCCAGTACTTC.

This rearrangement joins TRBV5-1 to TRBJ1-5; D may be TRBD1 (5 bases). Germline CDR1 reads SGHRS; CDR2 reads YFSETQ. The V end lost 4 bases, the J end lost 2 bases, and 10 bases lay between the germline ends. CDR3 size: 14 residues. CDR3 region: CASSAQAGNQPQHF. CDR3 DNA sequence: TGCGCCAGCAGCGCACAGGCTGGCAATCAGCCCCAGCATTTT.

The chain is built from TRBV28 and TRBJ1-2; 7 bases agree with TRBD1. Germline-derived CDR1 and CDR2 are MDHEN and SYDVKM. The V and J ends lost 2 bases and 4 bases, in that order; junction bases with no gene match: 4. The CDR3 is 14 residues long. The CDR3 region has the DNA TGTGCCAGCAGTTTAGAGGGGGCCGGCTATGGCTACACCTTC. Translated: CASSLEGAGYGYTF.

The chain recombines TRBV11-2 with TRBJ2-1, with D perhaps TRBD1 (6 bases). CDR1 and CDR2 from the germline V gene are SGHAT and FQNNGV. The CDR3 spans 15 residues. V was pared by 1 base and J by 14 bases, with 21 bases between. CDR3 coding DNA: TGTGCCAGCAGCTTAGGGCAGGCTATGGGACATAGGGAGTTCTTC. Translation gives CASSLGQAMGHREFF.

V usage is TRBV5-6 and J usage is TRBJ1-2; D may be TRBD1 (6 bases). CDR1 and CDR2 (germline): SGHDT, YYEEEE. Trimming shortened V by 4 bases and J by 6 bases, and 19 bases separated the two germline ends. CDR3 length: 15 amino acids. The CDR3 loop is CASSPAPTGMDGYTF. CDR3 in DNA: TGTGCCAGCAGCCCTGCCCCTACAGGGATGGATGGCTACACCTTC.